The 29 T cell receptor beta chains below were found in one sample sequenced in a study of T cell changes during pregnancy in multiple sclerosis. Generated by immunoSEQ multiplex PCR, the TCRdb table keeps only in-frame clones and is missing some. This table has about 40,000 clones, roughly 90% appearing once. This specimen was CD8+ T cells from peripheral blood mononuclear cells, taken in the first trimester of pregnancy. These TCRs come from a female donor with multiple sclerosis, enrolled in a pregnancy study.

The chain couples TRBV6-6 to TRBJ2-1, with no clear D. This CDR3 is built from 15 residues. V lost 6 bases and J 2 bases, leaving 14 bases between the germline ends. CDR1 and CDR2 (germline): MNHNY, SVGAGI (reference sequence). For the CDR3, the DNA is TGTGCCAGCAGCGCCCGTTCCCTAACCTACAATGAGCAGTTCTTC. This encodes CASSARSLTYNEQFF.

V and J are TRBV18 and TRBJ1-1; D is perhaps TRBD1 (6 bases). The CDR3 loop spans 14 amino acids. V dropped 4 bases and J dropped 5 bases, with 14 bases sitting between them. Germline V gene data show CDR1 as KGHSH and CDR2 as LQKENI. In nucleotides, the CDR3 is TGTGCCAGCTCACGGTCCCAGGGGTGGACTGAAGCTTTCTTT. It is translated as CASSRSQGWTEAFF.

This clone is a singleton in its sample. The CDR3 region is CASSDEIDRVREQYF. CDR3 coding DNA: TGTGCCAGCAGCGACGAAATCGACAGGGTTCGCGAGCAGTACTTC. The chain carries TRBV21-1 and TRBJ2-7; TRBD1 is the table's D call and was not checked against the DNA. TRBV21-1 is termed a pseudogene. The CDR3 runs 15 residues.

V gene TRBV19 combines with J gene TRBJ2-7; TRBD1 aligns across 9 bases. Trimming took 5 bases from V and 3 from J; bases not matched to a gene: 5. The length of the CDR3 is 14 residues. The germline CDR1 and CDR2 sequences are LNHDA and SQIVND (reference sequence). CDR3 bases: TGTGCCAGTAGTTTCACAGGGGGCGTCTACGAGCAGTACTTC. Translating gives CASSFTGGVYEQYF.

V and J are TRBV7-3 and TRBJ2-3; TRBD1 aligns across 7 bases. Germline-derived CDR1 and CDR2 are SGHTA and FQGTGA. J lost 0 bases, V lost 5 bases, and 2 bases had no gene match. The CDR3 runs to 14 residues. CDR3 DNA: TGTGCCAGCAGCCGAGGGGGCAGCACAGATACGCAGTATTTT. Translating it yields CASSRGGSTDTQYF.

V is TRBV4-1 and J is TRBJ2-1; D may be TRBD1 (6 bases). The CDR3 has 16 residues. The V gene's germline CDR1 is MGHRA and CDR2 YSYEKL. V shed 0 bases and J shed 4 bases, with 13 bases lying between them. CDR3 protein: CASSQDEQGTYNEQFF. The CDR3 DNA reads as TGCGCCAGCAGCCAAGATGAACAGGGAACTTACAATGAGCAGTTCTTC.

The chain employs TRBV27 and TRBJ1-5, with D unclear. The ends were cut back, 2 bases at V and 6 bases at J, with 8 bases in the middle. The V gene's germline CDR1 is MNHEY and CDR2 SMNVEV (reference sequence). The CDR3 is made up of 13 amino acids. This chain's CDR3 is CASSLGGRQPQHF. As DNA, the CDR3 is TGTGCCAGCAGTTTAGGAGGGCGTCAGCCCCAGCATTTT.

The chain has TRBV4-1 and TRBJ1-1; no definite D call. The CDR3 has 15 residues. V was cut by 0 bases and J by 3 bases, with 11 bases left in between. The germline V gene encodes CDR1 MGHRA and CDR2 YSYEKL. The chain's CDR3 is CASSQDLHGDTEAFF. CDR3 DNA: TGCGCCAGCAGCCAAGATCTACACGGGGACACTGAAGCTTTCTTT.

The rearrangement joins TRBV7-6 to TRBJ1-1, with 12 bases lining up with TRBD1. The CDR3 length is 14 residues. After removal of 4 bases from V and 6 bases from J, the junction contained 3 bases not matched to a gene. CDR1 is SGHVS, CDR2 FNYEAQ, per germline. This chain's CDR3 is CASSSGQGAAEAFF. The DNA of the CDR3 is TGTGCCAGCAGCTCGGGACAGGGGGCCGCTGAAGCTTTCTTT.

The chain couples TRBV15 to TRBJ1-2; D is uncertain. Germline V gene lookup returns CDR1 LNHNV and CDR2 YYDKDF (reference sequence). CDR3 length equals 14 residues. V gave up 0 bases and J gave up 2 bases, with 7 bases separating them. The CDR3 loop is CATSRETGNYGYTF. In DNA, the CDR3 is TGTGCCACCAGCAGAGAGACTGGGAACTATGGCTACACCTTC.

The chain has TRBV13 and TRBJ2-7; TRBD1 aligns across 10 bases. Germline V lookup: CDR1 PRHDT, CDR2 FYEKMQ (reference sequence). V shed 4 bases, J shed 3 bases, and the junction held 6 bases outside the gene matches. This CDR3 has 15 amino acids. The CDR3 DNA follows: TGTGCCAGCAGCTCCCGCGGGACAGGGGACTACGAGCAGTACTTC. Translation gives CASSSRGTGDYEQYF.

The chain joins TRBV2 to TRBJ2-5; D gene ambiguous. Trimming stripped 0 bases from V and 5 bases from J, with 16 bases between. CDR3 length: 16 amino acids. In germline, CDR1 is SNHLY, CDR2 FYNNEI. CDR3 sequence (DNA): TGTGCCAGCAGTGAAGCCGACACCGATACACTGGAGACCCAGTACTTC. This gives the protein CASSEADTDTLETQYF.

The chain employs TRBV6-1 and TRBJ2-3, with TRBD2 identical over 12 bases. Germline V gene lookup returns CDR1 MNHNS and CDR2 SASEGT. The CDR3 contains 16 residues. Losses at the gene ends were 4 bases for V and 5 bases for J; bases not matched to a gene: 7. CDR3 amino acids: CASSALAGGPGDTQYF. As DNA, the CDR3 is TGTGCCAGCAGTGCGCTAGCGGGGGGGCCGGGAGATACGCAGTATTTT.

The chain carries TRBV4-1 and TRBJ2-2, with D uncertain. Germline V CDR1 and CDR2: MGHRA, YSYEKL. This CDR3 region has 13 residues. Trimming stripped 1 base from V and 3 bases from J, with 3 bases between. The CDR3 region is CASSQVDTGELFF. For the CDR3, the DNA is TGCGCCAGCAGCCAAGTCGACACCGGGGAGCTGTTTTTT.

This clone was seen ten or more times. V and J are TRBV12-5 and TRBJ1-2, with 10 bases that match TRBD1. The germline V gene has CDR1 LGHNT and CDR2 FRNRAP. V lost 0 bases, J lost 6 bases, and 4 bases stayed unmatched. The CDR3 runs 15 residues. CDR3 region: CASGLVGQGRDGYTF. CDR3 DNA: TGTGCTAGTGGTTTGGTGGGACAGGGGAGGGATGGCTACACCTTC.

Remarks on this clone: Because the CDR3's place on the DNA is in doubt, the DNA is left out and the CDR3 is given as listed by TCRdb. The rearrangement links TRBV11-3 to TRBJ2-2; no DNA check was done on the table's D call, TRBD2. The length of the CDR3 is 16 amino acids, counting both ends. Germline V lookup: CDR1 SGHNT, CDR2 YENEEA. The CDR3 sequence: CASSFRFGGEAGELFF.

CDR3 nucleotide sequence: TGTGCCAGCAGCGGACTACAGGGTGGCTACACCTTC. Translated: CASSGLQGGYTF. The chain employs TRBV9 and TRBJ1-2; a weak D match, TRBD1 (6 bases). Germline V CDR1 and CDR2: SGDLS, YYNGEE. Trimming took 3 bases from V and 7 from J, leaving 10 bases between them. This CDR3 has 12 residues.

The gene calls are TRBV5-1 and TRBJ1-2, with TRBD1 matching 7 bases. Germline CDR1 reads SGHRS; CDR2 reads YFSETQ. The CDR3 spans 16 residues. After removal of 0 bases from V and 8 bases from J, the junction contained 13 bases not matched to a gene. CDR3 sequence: CASSLVPQQGDGGYTF. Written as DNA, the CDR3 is TGCGCCAGCAGCTTGGTCCCCCAGCAGGGGGACGGAGGCTACACCTTC. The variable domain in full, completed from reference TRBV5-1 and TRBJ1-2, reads KAGVTQTPRYLIKTRGQQVTLSCSPISGHRSVSWYQQTPGQGLQFLFEYFSETQRNKGNFPGRFSGRQFSNSRSEMNVSTLELGDSALYLCASSLVPQQGDGGYTFGSGTRLTVV.

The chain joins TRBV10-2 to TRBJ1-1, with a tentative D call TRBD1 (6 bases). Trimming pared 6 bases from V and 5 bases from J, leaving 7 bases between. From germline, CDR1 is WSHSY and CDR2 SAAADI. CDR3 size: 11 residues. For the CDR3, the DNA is TGCGCCAGCAGCAGGGGAACTGAAGCTTTCTTT. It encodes CASSRGTEAFF.

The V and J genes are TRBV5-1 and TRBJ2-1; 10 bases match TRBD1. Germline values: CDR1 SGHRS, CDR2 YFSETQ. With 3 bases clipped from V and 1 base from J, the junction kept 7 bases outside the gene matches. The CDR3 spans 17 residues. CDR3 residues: CASSSPGQGKSYNEQFF. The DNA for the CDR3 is TGCGCCAGCAGCTCGCCGGGACAGGGGAAATCCTACAATGAGCAGTTCTTC.

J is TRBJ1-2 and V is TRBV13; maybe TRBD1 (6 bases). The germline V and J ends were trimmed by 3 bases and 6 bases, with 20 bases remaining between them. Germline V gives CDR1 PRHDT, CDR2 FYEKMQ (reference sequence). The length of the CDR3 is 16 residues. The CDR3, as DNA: TGTGCCAGCAGCTTGGGAGAACCGACAGGATCAAATGGCTACACCTTC. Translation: CASSLGEPTGSNGYTF.

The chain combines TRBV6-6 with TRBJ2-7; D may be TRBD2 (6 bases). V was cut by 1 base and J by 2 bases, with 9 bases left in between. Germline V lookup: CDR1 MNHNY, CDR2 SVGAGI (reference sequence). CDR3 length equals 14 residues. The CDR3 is CASSYLGGPYEQYF. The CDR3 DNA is TGTGCCAGCAGTTACTTGGGAGGTCCCTACGAGCAGTACTTC.

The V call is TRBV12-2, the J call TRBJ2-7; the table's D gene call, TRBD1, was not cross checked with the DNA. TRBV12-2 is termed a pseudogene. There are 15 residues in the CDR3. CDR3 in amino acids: CASRLVRQGNYEQYF. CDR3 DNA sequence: TGTGCAAGTCGCTTAGTACGACAGGGTAACTACGAGCAGTACTTC.

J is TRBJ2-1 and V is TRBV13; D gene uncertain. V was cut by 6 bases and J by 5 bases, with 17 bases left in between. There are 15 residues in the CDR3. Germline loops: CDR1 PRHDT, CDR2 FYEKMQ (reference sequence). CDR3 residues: CASSYTAELDNEQFF. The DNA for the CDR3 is TGTGCCAGCAGTTACACTGCGGAGCTGGACAATGAGCAGTTCTTC.

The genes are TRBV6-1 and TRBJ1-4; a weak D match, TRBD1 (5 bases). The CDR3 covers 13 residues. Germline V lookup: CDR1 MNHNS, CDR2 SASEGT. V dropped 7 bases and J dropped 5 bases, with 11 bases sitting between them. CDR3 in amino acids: CASNGGENEKLFF. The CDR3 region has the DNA TGTGCCAGCAATGGGGGGGAAAATGAAAAACTGTTTTTT.

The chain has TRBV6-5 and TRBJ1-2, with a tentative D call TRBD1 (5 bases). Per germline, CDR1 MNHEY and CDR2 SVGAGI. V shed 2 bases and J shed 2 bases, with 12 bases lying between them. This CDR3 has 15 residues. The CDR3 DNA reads TGTGCCAGCAGTTACCAACGACAGAGCAACTATGGCTACACCTTC. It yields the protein CASSYQRQSNYGYTF.

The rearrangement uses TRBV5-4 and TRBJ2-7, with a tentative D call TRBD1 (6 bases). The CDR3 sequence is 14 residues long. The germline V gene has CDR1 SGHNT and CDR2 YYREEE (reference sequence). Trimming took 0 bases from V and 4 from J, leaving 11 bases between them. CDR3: CASSLGRGSYEQYF. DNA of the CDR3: TGTGCCAGCAGCTTGGGCAGGGGTTCGTACGAGCAGTACTTC.

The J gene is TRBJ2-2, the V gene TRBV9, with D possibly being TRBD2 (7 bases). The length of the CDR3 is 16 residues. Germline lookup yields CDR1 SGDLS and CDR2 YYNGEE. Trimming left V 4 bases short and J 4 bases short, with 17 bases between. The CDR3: CASSPEGGPSTGELFF. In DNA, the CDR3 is TGTGCCAGCAGCCCAGAGGGGGGGCCAAGCACCGGGGAGCTGTTTTTT. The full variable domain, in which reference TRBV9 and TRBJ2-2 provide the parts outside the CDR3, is DSGVTQTPKHLITATGQRVTLRCSPRSGDLSVYWYQQSLDQGLQFLIQYYNGEERAKGNILERFSAQQFPDLHSELNLSSLELGDSALYFCASSPEGGPSTGELFFGEGSRLTVL.

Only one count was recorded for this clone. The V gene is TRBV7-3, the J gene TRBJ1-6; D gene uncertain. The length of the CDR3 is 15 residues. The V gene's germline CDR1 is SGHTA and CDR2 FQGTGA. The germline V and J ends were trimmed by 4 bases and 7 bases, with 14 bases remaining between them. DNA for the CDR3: TGTGCCAGCAGCTCCGCCCCGGGGAGAAATTCACCCCTCCACTTT. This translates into CASSSAPGRNSPLHF.